A selection of T cell receptor beta chains follows, all from one sample in a study of control samples from healthy donors and cancer patients. Data came from immunoSEQ multiplex PCR; TCRdb stores just in-frame clones and leaves some out. This sample carries about 110,000 clones, around nine tenths of them seen once, and the ten largest clones take about 16%. Sample: blood. The receptors come from a woman between 45 and 65 years old in good health. CDR3s include the opening cysteine and the closing phenylalanine or tryptophan. The D gene is left open where the match is weak. Not all rows give a size; the values are once, few, many and, for expanded clones, a class.

clone_size,d_call,j_call,v_call,cdr3_aa,cdr3_nt
NA,TRBD1,TRBJ1-2,TRBV25-1,CASSEFGQGARGGYTF,TGTGCCAGCAGTGAATTCGGACAGGGGGCGCGGGGTGGCTACACCTTC
once,NA,TRBJ1-3,TRBV30,CAWSGQANSGNTIYF,TGTGCCTGGAGTGGACAGGCGAACTCTGGAAACACCATATATTTT
NA,NA,TRBJ1-2,TRBV3-1/TRBV3-2,CASSLRAAGGYTF,TGTGCCAGCAGCCTCCGGGCAGCGGGGGGCTACACCTTC
NA,NA,TRBJ1-5,TRBV2,CASRAGTHDGPQHF,TGTGCCAGCAGGGCCGGGACACATGATGGGCCCCAGCATTTT
few,TRBD2,TRBJ2-3,TRBV9,CASSVAAGTSGSLRTQYF,TGTGCCAGCAGCGTTGCCGCCGGGACTAGCGGGAGCCTGCGTACGCAGTATTTT
NA,NA,TRBJ2-2,TRBV28,CASSLFWTGELFF,TGTGCCAGCAGTTTATTCTGGACCGGGGAGCTGTTTTTT
NA,TRBD2,TRBJ2-5,TRBV18,CASSPGREGPSAQYF,TGTGCCAGCTCACCGGGTCGGGAGGGCCCCTCGGCCCAGTACTTC
NA,NA,TRBJ2-5,TRBV11-2,CASSPPGSETQYF,TGTGCCAGCAGCCCCCCCGGATCGGAGACCCAGTACTTC
NA,NA,TRBJ2-3,TRBV24-1,CATSDLMDTQYF,TGTGCCACCAGTGATTTGATGGATACGCAGTATTTT
NA,NA,TRBJ1-2,TRBV2,CASRRDQSYGYTF,TGTGCCAGCAGACGCGATCAATCTTATGGCTACACCTTC
NA,NA,TRBJ1-2,TRBV30,CAWSPGRTYGYTF,TGTGCCTGGAGCCCCGGACGGACCTATGGCTACACCTTC
NA,NA,TRBJ1-1,TRBV3-1/TRBV3-2,CASSQDWGRLNTEAFF,TGTGCCAGCAGCCAAGATTGGGGACGACTGAACACTGAAGCTTTCTTT
NA,NA,TRBJ1-6,TRBV19,CASKLGSSYNSPLHF,TGTGCCAGTAAATTGGGAAGCTCCTATAATTCACCCCTCCACTTT
NA,NA,TRBJ2-5,TRBV7-6,CASSLGGAGKETQYF,TGTGCCAGCAGCTTGGGTGGTGCGGGGAAAGAGACCCAGTACTTC
NA,NA,TRBJ1-1,TRBV29-1,CSVAPNTEAFF,TGCAGCGTGGCACCAAACACTGAAGCTTTCTTT
NA,NA,TRBJ1-1,TRBV19,CASSIPRETEAFF,TGTGCCAGTAGTATCCCCCGGGAAACTGAAGCTTTCTTT
NA,NA,TRBJ1-1,TRBV12-3/TRBV12-4,CASSYSLSSGAFF,TGTGCCAGCAGTTACTCCCTGTCCTCGGGAGCTTTCTTT
NA,NA,TRBJ1-5,TRBV30,CAWSPGSWNQPQHF,TGTGCCTGGAGCCCGGGGTCTTGGAATCAGCCCCAGCATTTT
NA,NA,TRBJ1-1,TRBV10-3,CAIRSLEFNTEAFF,TGTGCCATCCGCTCTTTGGAGTTTAACACTGAAGCTTTCTTT
NA,TRBD1,TRBJ1-6,TRBV7-9,CASSFYGQAISPLHF,TGTGCCAGCAGCTTTTATGGACAGGCCATTTCCCCCCTCCACTTT
NA,TRBD1,TRBJ2-5,TRBV5-1,CASSIDREDQYF,TGCGCCAGCAGCATAGACAGGGAAGACCAGTACTTC
once,NA,TRBJ2-1,TRBV4-3,CASSQDWAVNNEQFF,TGCGCCAGCAGCCAAGATTGGGCAGTTAACAATGAGCAGTTCTTC
NA,NA,TRBJ1-3,TRBV18,CASSPEGGLSSGNTIYF,TGTGCCAGCTCACCGGAGGGGGGCCTCAGCTCTGGAAACACCATATATTTT
NA,NA,TRBJ1-5,TRBV19,CASSTEGQPQHF,TGTGCCAGTAGTACGGAGGGACAGCCCCAGCATTTT